A single sample is the source of the 29 T cell receptor beta chains below, sequenced in a study of T cell responses to AZD1222 COVID-19 vaccine. TCRdb keeps only in-frame clones here, not all; method: immunoSEQ multiplex PCR. The sample gives just over 60,000 clones, roughly 70% of which show up once; about 14% is in the top ten. The sequences come from peripheral blood, collected on day 0 of AZD1222 vaccination. These TCRs come from an adult in good health.

This chain joins TRBV6-6 and TRBJ2-7; D is undetermined. CDR1 and CDR2 from the germline V gene are MNHNY and SVGAGI (reference sequence). There are 14 residues in the CDR3. The V and J ends lost 0 bases and 2 bases respectively, with 8 bases between them. Written as DNA, the CDR3 is TGTGCCAGCAGTTACTCGTACCAGCCCTACGAGCAGTACTTC. Protein sequence: CASSYSYQPYEQYF.

The V call is TRBV27, the J call TRBJ1-5; no clear D. V was shortened by 7 bases and J by 6 bases, with 13 bases between the two germline ends. Germline CDR1 is MNHEY and CDR2 is SMNVEV (reference sequence). The CDR3 is 13 amino acids. This CDR3 reads CASNAVLGQPQHF. CDR3 sequence (DNA): TGTGCCAGCAACGCGGTCTTAGGTCAGCCCCAGCATTTT.

The J gene is TRBJ1-6, the V gene TRBV5-1, with 8 positions matching TRBD1. Trimming took 5 bases from V and 7 from J; bases not matched to a gene: 5. The germline V gene has CDR1 SGHRS and CDR2 YFSETQ. This CDR3 is built from 14 residues. The CDR3 sequence is CASSTGQENSPLHF. The CDR3 DNA reads as TGCGCCAGCAGTACGGGACAGGAGAATTCACCCCTCCACTTT.

The chain joins TRBV27 to TRBJ1-5; D is ambiguous. Germline values: CDR1 MNHEY, CDR2 SMNVEV (reference sequence). Trimming pared 3 bases from V and 5 bases from J, leaving 14 bases between. The CDR3 spans 15 residues. CDR3 DNA sequence: TGTGCCAGCAGTTTCCCCTCCGTAGTTGATCAGCCCCAGCATTTT. Its translation is CASSFPSVVDQPQHF.

V usage is TRBV7-9 and J usage is TRBJ2-3, with D perhaps TRBD1 (6 bases). Germline V gene data show CDR1 as SEHNR and CDR2 as FQNEAQ (reference sequence). V shed 3 bases and J shed 6 bases, with 16 bases lying between them. This CDR3 spans 15 amino acids. CDR3 sequence reads: CASSFYAGGRDTQYF. CDR3 sequence (DNA): TGTGCCAGCAGCTTTTATGCTGGGGGCAGGGATACGCAGTATTTT. Full variable domain (remainder filled in from reference TRBV7-9 and TRBJ2-3): DTGVSQNPRHKITKRGQNVTFRCDPISEHNRLYWYRQTLGQGPEFLTYFQNEAQLEKSRLLSDRFSAERPKGSFSTLEIQRTEQGDSAMYLCASSFYAGGRDTQYFGPGTRLTVL.

This clone was seen a single time. This chain joins TRBV5-1 and TRBJ1-1; 9 bases fit TRBD1. Per germline, CDR1 SGHRS and CDR2 YFSETQ. The J segment lost 6 bases and the V segment lost 4 bases, leaving 10 bases of the junction unmatched. There are 15 residues in the CDR3. In DNA, the CDR3 is TGCGCCAGCAGCGACACGGACAGGGGTTTAGCTGAAGCTTTCTTT. Its protein product is CASSDTDRGLAEAFF. Filled out from reference TRBV5-1 and TRBJ1-1, the complete variable domain reads KAGVTQTPRYLIKTRGQQVTLSCSPISGHRSVSWYQQTPGQGLQFLFEYFSETQRNKGNFPGRFSGRQFSNSRSEMNVSTLELGDSALYLCASSDTDRGLAEAFFGQGTRLTVV.

The V and J genes are TRBV7-2 and TRBJ1-2; 9 positions match TRBD1. CDR3 length equals 16 residues. Germline values: CDR1 SGHTA, CDR2 FQGNSA. Trimming removed 1 base from V and 8 bases from J; junction bases left unmatched: 11. CDR3 loop: CASSLDSPGTGHGYTF. The CDR3 DNA is TGTGCCAGCAGCTTAGATTCGCCCGGGACAGGGCACGGCTACACCTTC.

This chain uses TRBV12-3 or TRBV12-4 with TRBJ2-2, with D unclear. CDR3 size: 13 residues. Trimming took off 10 bases at V and 1 base at J, with 10 bases between the two ends. CDR3 in amino acids: CATDKVNTGELFF. Written as DNA, the CDR3 is TGTGCCACCGATAAGGTGAACACCGGGGAGCTGTTTTTT.

The sample holds a few counts of this clone. The chain has TRBV5-1 and TRBJ1-1; unclear D gene. The CDR3 has 14 residues. Per germline, CDR1 SGHRS and CDR2 YFSETQ. The V end was cut by 4 bases, the J end by 4 bases, with 14 bases between. CDR3 DNA: TGCGCCAGCAGCCCCGCAATCCCTCGCACTGAAGCTTTCTTT. Encoded protein: CASSPAIPRTEAFF.

This clone was observed a few times. The gene calls are TRBV19 and TRBJ1-5; possible D gene TRBD1, 5 bases. CDR3 length: 13 amino acids. Germline lookup yields CDR1 LNHDA and CDR2 SQIVND (reference sequence). Trimming removed 3 bases at V and 6 bases at J, with 9 bases between. The DNA of the CDR3 is TGTGCCAGTAGTATGGAGGGGATTCAGCCCCAGCATTTT. This sequence encodes CASSMEGIQPQHF.

This rearrangement joins TRBV18 to TRBJ2-1; 7 nucleotides align to TRBD1. Germline CDR1 reads KGHSH; CDR2 reads LQKENI. The V segment lost 4 bases and the J segment 3 bases; nucleotides outside the gene matches: 9. This CDR3 has 16 residues. CDR3 sequence reads: CASSLGQPTNYNEQFF. CDR3 coding DNA: TGTGCCAGCTCACTGGGACAGCCAACGAACTACAATGAGCAGTTCTTC.

The genes are TRBV7-9 and TRBJ2-5; D is possibly TRBD1 (6 bases). The V gene lost 4 bases and the J gene lost 5 bases, with 17 bases spanning the gap. Looked up from germline, CDR1 is SEHNR and CDR2 is FQNEAQ (reference sequence). The CDR3 has 15 residues. The CDR3 DNA reads as TGTGCCAGCAGCTCAGACAGGCCAGGACAGGAGACCCAGTACTTC. Amino acid sequence: CASSSDRPGQETQYF.

This clone was seen a few times. The chain uses TRBV6-2 or TRBV6-3 and TRBJ1-5, with 7 nucleotides matching TRBD1. CDR1 and CDR2 from the germline V gene are MNHEY and SVGEGT. The ends lost 2 bases at V and 4 bases at J; junction bases unmatched: 5. This CDR3 has 15 amino acids. DNA of the CDR3: TGTGCCAGCAGTTACAGGGGGCGAAGGAATCAGCCCCAGCATTTT. It yields the protein CASSYRGRRNQPQHF.

The chain couples TRBV6-1 to TRBJ2-4; D remains unclear. Germline V CDR1 and CDR2: MNHNS, SASEGT. With 2 bases removed from V and 0 bases from J, the gap between germline ends came to 5 bases. This CDR3 region has 14 residues. CDR3 nucleotide sequence: TGTGCCAGCAGTGAACCTTCAGCCAAAAACATTCAGTACTTC. This sequence encodes CASSEPSAKNIQYF.

This clone was seen once. The rearrangement joins TRBV4-2 to TRBJ2-1, with D possibly TRBD1 on 5 matching bases. Trimming took 4 bases from V and 2 from J, leaving 12 bases between them. The CDR3 is made up of 15 amino acids. The germline CDR1 and CDR2 sequences are LGHNA and YNFKEQ. CDR3 in amino acids: CASSPTRQTYNEQFF. The CDR3 DNA follows: TGTGCCAGCAGCCCTACCCGACAGACCTACAATGAGCAGTTCTTC.

This chain connects TRBV7-7 to TRBJ2-5; D may be TRBD2 (6 bases). This CDR3 is 15 amino acids long. V lost 5 bases and J lost 3, with 16 bases in between. Germline CDR1 is SSHAT and CDR2 is FNYEAQ (reference sequence). CDR3 in amino acids: CASSTHPTSKETQYF. The CDR3 DNA reads TGTGCCAGCAGCACCCACCCGACTAGTAAAGAGACCCAGTACTTC.

The V call is TRBV7-3, the J call TRBJ2-1; 10 positions match TRBD2. The CDR3 sequence is 15 residues long. V lost 2 bases and J lost 6; bases outside the gene matches: 4. Germline V gene lookup returns CDR1 SGHTA and CDR2 FQGTGA. The CDR3 DNA is TGTGCCAGCAGCTTACCTAGCGGGGGATTCAATGAGCAGTTCTTC. This translates into CASSLPSGGFNEQFF.

This CDR3 is CASSPGTGGIYEQYF. CDR3 DNA sequence: TGTGCCAGCAGTCCAGGGACAGGCGGAATCTACGAGCAGTACTTC. V gene TRBV27 combines with J gene TRBJ2-7; the match to TRBD1 covers 8 bases. The germline CDR1 and CDR2 sequences are MNHEY and SMNVEV (reference sequence). The trim removed 5 bases at V and 3 bases at J, leaving 9 bases unmatched. This CDR3 has 15 amino acids.

The chain is built from TRBV10-3 and TRBJ2-3, with D uncertain. CDR1 and CDR2 from the germline V gene are ENHRY and SYGVKD. V was clipped by 3 bases and J by 0 bases, with 7 bases between them. The CDR3 is 14 residues long. The CDR3 region is CAISDLQSTDTQYF. Written as DNA, the CDR3 is TGTGCCATCAGTGATCTTCAGAGCACAGATACGCAGTATTTT.

With respect to this clone: A junction boundary mismatches the germline segment, possibly from a read error. This chain connects TRBV24-1 to TRBJ1-2; D unresolved. CDR3 length equals 13 residues. Germline CDR1 is KGHDR and CDR2 is SFDVKD. In DNA form, the CDR3 reads TGTGCCACCAGTGAGGATGGTAACTCTGGCTACACCTTC. The encoded protein is CATSEDGNSGYTF.

The chain is built from TRBV27 and TRBJ1-1; D is unresolved. Germline V gene data show CDR1 as MNHEY and CDR2 as SMNVEV (reference sequence). The CDR3 spans 15 residues. With 2 bases removed from V and 1 base from J, the gap between germline ends came to 11 bases. CDR3 region: CASSLPGRSNTEAFF. The CDR3 coding sequence is TGTGCCAGCAGTTTACCCGGACGGTCGAACACTGAAGCTTTCTTT.

This clone is a singleton in its sample. The chain links TRBV3-1 (or the pseudogene TRBV3-2) to TRBJ1-1; 10 bases map to TRBD1. The CDR3 runs to 14 residues. Trimming took 0 bases from V and 8 from J; bases not matched to a gene: 3. Germline values: CDR1 LGHDT, CDR2 YNNKEL (reference sequence). For the CDR3, the DNA is TGTGCCAGCAGCCAAGAAGACAGGGGGCGGGAAGCTTTCTTT. It specifies CASSQEDRGREAFF.

The chain uses TRBV5-1 and TRBJ1-2, with 10 bases aligning to TRBD1. Germline CDR1 reads SGHRS; CDR2 reads YFSETQ. J was trimmed by 1 base and V by 3 bases; bases with no gene match: 0. CDR3 size: 14 residues. CDR3 nucleotides: TGCGCCAGCAGCTGGGACAGGGGTAACTATGGCTACACCTTC. This gives the protein CASSWDRGNYGYTF.

The V call is TRBV15, the J call TRBJ1-2; D gene unclear. Germline CDR1 and CDR2: LNHNV and YYDKDF (reference sequence). Between the trimmed V and J ends, which lost 9 bases and 0 bases, there was a span of 14 bases. The CDR3 extends over 14 amino acids. The CDR3 reads CATNSDRTNYGYTF. The CDR3 coding sequence is TGTGCCACTAATTCCGACCGTACTAACTATGGCTACACCTTC.

The table lists this clone with a count of one. V usage is TRBV3-1 (or the pseudogene TRBV3-2) and J usage is TRBJ1-2; no clear D. In germline, CDR1 is LGHDT, CDR2 YNNKEL (reference sequence). The CDR3 runs to 15 residues. Trimming took off 0 bases at V and 4 bases at J, with 12 bases between the two ends. The CDR3 nucleotides are TGTGCCAGCAGCCAAGATCTCCCTACCCCCTATGGCTACACCTTC. Its protein is CASSQDLPTPYGYTF.

The chain recombines TRBV25-1 with TRBJ2-3; D is perhaps TRBD1 (5 bases). The CDR3 has 14 residues. Germline-derived CDR1 and CDR2 are MGHDK and SYGVNS. The V gene lost 2 bases and the J gene lost 6 bases, with 12 bases spanning the gap. The CDR3 sequence: CASSEVKGPDTQYF. The DNA for the CDR3 is TGTGCCAGCAGTGAAGTTAAGGGGCCCGATACGCAGTATTTT.

The chain employs TRBV9 and TRBJ1-4; TRBD1 is a possible D gene (5 bases). CDR3 length: 15 amino acids. Trimming left V 4 bases short and J 3 bases short, with 13 bases between. CDR1 is SGDLS and CDR2 is YYNGEE in the germline V gene. The CDR3, as DNA: TGTGCCAGCAGCCCGGAGGGGAGGTCTAATGAAAAACTGTTTTTT. This codes for CASSPEGRSNEKLFF.

The V gene is TRBV5-5, the J gene TRBJ1-5; 8 nucleotides match TRBD1. Germline CDR1 reads SGHKS; CDR2 reads YYEKEE (reference sequence). V was clipped by 4 bases and J by 0 bases; unmatched bases: 9. The CDR3 loop spans 17 amino acids. DNA for the CDR3: TGTGCCAGCAGCGCCGGGACAGGTTCTTTTAGCAATCAGCCCCAGCATTTT. Translation gives CASSAGTGSFSNQPQHF.

This chain connects TRBV28 to TRBJ1-1; the D is unclear. The CDR3 contains 13 residues. Trimming shortened V by 4 bases and J by 5 bases, and 11 bases separated the two germline ends. Looked up from germline, CDR1 is MDHEN and CDR2 is SYDVKM. The CDR3 here is CASSSSAVTEAFF. CDR3 DNA sequence: TGTGCCAGCAGTTCCTCGGCGGTTACTGAAGCTTTCTTT.